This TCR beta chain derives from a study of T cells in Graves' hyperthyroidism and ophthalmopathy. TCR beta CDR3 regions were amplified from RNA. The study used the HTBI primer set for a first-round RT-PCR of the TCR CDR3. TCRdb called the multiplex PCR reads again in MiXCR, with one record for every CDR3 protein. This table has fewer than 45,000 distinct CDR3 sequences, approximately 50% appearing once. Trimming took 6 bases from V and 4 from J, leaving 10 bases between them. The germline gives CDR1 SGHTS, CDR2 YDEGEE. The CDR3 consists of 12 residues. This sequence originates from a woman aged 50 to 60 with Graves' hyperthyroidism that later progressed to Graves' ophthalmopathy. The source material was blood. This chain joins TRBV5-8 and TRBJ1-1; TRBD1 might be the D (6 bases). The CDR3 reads CASTPRGTEAFF. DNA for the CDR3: TGTGCCAGCACCCCCAGGGGCACTGAAGCTTTCTTT.